The T cell receptor beta chain described here comes from a study of blood T cell repertoires in COVID-19. Libraries were prepared by immunoSEQ multiplex PCR; TCRdb keeps only in-frame clonotypes and omits some of them. The table shows around 180,000 clones, with approximately 86% occurring only once. CDR3 size: 13 residues. V lost 2 bases, J lost 5 bases, and 7 bases lay in between. In its sample, this clone was seen a few times. This receptor was identified in a woman of 80 years or more with active or convalescent COVID-19. Sequenced: peripheral blood. The V call is TRBV12-3 or TRBV12-4, the J call TRBJ2-1; D gene uncertain. The DNA of the CDR3 is TGTGCCAGCAGTTTATCCCGCGACAATGAGCAGTTCTTC. Its translation: CASSLSRDNEQFF.